Below, 9 T cell receptor beta chains from the same sample are listed, as sequenced in a study of blood T cells in healthy people across ages (dated by TCRdb to about 2015). Receptor amplification or capture employed 5' RACE. The listed sequencing device is Illumina HiSeq 2500. The second PCR ran for about 7 to 11 cycles and used a J-beta primer mix along with a sample-barcoded 5' primer. The raw public data were reprocessed by TCRdb itself: fastp quality trimming at Q25, MiXCR clonotype calling, in-frame beta chains only. Each record represents a unique CDR3 protein, reported with the most common genes and DNA among its rows. The sample table lists over 1,200,000 distinct CDR3 sequences, 59% of them with a count of one. Together, the top ten hold 6.7% of the sample. Sequencing was performed on blood. The receptor source for this set is a man between 18 and 35 years old in good health.

The chain joins TRBV29-1 to TRBJ1-1, with 7 bases matching TRBD1. CDR1 and CDR2 from the germline V gene are SQVTM and ANQGSEA. With 5 bases clipped from V and 1 base from J, the junction kept 7 bases outside the gene matches. This CDR3 region has 14 residues. CDR3 in DNA: TGCAGCGTTAGGACAGGTCTAGGGAACACTGAAGCTTTCTTT. Its protein product is CSVRTGLGNTEAFF.

This chain uses TRBV27 with TRBJ2-7; TRBD1 matches at 9 bases. With V trimmed by 5 bases and J by 6 bases, 8 bases remained unmatched. The germline V gene encodes CDR1 MNHEY and CDR2 SMNVEV (reference sequence). CDR3 length: 14 residues. The DNA of the CDR3 is TGTGCCAGCAGTGATCCCGGGACAGGGATCGAGCAGTACTTC. Translation gives CASSDPGTGIEQYF.

The V call is TRBV29-1, the J call TRBJ1-4, with D uncertain. The CDR3 contains 12 residues. Germline V lookup: CDR1 SQVTM, CDR2 ANQGSEA. V was shortened by 7 bases and J by 8 bases, with 14 bases between the two germline ends. CDR3 sequence: CSARVLEEKLFF. In nucleotides, the CDR3 is TGCAGCGCAAGGGTGTTGGAGGAAAAACTGTTTTTT.

The rearrangement joins TRBV4-3 to TRBJ2-5; D remains ambiguous. This CDR3 has 14 residues. V was clipped by 0 bases and J by 5 bases, with 10 bases between them. Germline CDR1 and CDR2: LGHNA and YSLEER. CDR3 nucleotide sequence: TGCGCCAGCAGCCAAGACTTGCGGCGGGAGACCCAGTACTTC. It codes for CASSQDLRRETQYF.

The chain has TRBV5-1 and TRBJ2-1; 12 bases match TRBD2. Germline-derived CDR1 and CDR2 are SGHRS and YFSETQ. J was trimmed by 6 bases and V by 4 bases; bases with no gene match: 2. The CDR3 has 14 residues. CDR3 in amino acids: CASSPSGRANEQFF. In nucleotides, the CDR3 is TGCGCCAGCAGCCCTAGCGGGAGGGCCAATGAGCAGTTCTTC.

This rearrangement joins TRBV7-8 to TRBJ2-5; 9 positions match TRBD2. The CDR3 spans 13 residues. Per germline, CDR1 SGHVS and CDR2 FQNEAQ. Unmatched junction bases numbered 6, after V lost 1 base and J lost 12 bases. Written as DNA, the CDR3 is TGTGCCAGCAGCTTAGATCCTAGCGGGATGAAGTACTTC. Protein sequence: CASSLDPSGMKYF.

J is TRBJ2-1 and V is TRBV5-1, with 10 bases matching TRBD2. CDR3 length equals 14 residues. Germline CDR1 is SGHRS and CDR2 is YFSETQ. After removal of 4 bases from V and 6 bases from J, the junction contained 4 bases not matched to a gene. The CDR3 region has the DNA TGCGCCAGCAGCCAGGCTAGCGGGAGCAATGAGCAGTTCTTC. Amino acid sequence: CASSQASGSNEQFF.

V is TRBV4-1 and J is TRBJ2-5; 12 bases fit TRBD2. Per germline, CDR1 MGHRA and CDR2 YSYEKL. V was clipped by 0 bases and J by 3 bases; unmatched bases: 17. CDR3 length equals 21 residues. For the CDR3, the DNA is TGCGCCAGCAGCCAAGAACGACTAGCGGGGGATCTCGGGGGATTAAAAGAGACCCAGTACTTC. This gives the protein CASSQERLAGDLGGLKETQYF.

V usage is TRBV29-1 and J usage is TRBJ2-3, with unresolved D. V was shortened by 5 bases and J by 10 bases, with 13 bases between the two germline ends. The CDR3 runs to 11 residues. Germline CDR1 and CDR2: SQVTM and ANQGSEA. The CDR3 DNA reads as TGCAGCGTTCTTCGTGGGTCAGCGCAGTATTTT. Translating it yields CSVLRGSAQYF.